The 9 T cell receptor beta chains presented below share a single source sample, sequenced in a study of neurological immune-mediated disorders. TCRdb recomputed calls from the 5' RACE reads with MiXCR, one row per CDR3 protein. This table holds roughly 100,000 distinct CDR3 sequences, roughly 3.5% found once. The sample was PBMCs. The receptors come from a woman aged 18 to 35 with multiple sclerosis.

The chain uses TRBV12-5 and TRBJ1-1; D gene unclear. V was cut by 2 bases and J by 2 bases, with 12 bases left in between. This CDR3 is built from 15 residues. Per germline, CDR1 LGHNT and CDR2 FRNRAP. CDR3 sequence reads: CASGLFGGGNTEAFF. The DNA for the CDR3 is TGTGCTAGTGGTTTGTTCGGCGGTGGTAACACTGAAGCTTTCTTT.

This clonotype was found many times. This chain uses TRBV28 with TRBJ2-7; possible D gene TRBD1, 6 bases. V was trimmed by 4 bases and J by 3 bases, leaving 19 bases between them. The CDR3 spans 16 residues. From germline, CDR1 is MDHEN and CDR2 SYDVKM. CDR3 region: CASSSPTAGAYYEQYF. CDR3 bases: TGTGCCAGCAGTTCCCCAACCGCAGGGGCATACTACGAGCAGTACTTC.

This clonotype was seen many times. This sequence joins TRBV20-1 and TRBJ1-2; D gene unclear. Trimming cost V 7 bases and J 5 bases, with 14 bases left between them. Per germline, CDR1 DFQATT and CDR2 SNEGSKA (reference sequence). The CDR3 spans 12 residues. The CDR3 DNA follows: TGCAGTGTGCCCGGGAATCCTTATGGCTACACCTTC. Translated, it gives CSVPGNPYGYTF.

This clonotype appeared many times. V gene TRBV18 combines with J gene TRBJ2-7, with 8 positions matching TRBD1. The CDR3 is made up of 17 amino acids. Unmatched junction bases numbered 15, after V lost 6 bases and J lost 2 bases. The V gene's germline CDR1 is KGHSH and CDR2 LQKENI. CDR3 nucleotides: TGTGCCAGCTCTAAGGGGAAGACAGGGGATCCCACCTACGAGCAGTACTTC. This codes for CASSKGKTGDPTYEQYF.

This clonotype was recorded at least ten times. The chain couples TRBV29-1 to TRBJ2-7, with D possibly being TRBD1 (6 bases). Germline V gene data show CDR1 as SQVTM and CDR2 as ANQGSEA. Trimming removed 7 bases at V and 0 bases at J, with 10 bases between. The length of the CDR3 is 12 residues. CDR3 region: CSDGQFSYEQYF. The CDR3 DNA sequence: TGCAGCGACGGACAGTTCTCCTACGAGCAGTACTTC.

This clonotype was detected many times. The CDR3 DNA reads as TGTGCCAGCAGCCTCTCCCAACCCAATCAGCCCCAGCATTTT. Translation gives CASSLSQPNQPQHF. This chain connects TRBV28 to TRBJ1-5, with D unresolved. The germline V gene has CDR1 MDHEN and CDR2 SYDVKM. The V gene lost 6 bases and the J gene lost 3 bases, with 12 bases spanning the gap. The CDR3 has 14 amino acids.

This clonotype was detected ten times or more. The chain is built from TRBV30 and TRBJ1-5; D not resolved. CDR1 and CDR2 (germline): GTSNPN, SVGIG (reference sequence). CDR3 length equals 17 residues. Trimming took off 1 base at V and 6 bases at J, with 22 bases between the two ends. The chain's CDR3 is CAWSAARAGNWGQPQHF. The CDR3 DNA is TGTGCCTGGAGTGCCGCCCGGGCGGGAAATTGGGGTCAGCCCCAGCATTTT.

The sample holds many counts of this clonotype. The rearrangement links TRBV24-1 to TRBJ2-1, with TRBD2 matching 7 bases. This CDR3 contains 13 residues. The J segment lost 5 bases and the V segment lost 7 bases, leaving 4 bases of the junction unmatched. Looked up from germline, CDR1 is KGHDR and CDR2 is SFDVKD. In DNA, the CDR3 is TGTGCCACCAGCAAGCGGGGTGACAATGAGCAGTTCTTC. Its translation is CATSKRGDNEQFF.

This clonotype was picked up many times. The chain joins TRBV11-3 to TRBJ2-1; TRBD1 matches at 7 bases. Per the germline V gene, CDR1 is SGHNT and CDR2 is YENEEA. CDR3 size: 15 residues. The ends lost 1 base at V and 6 bases at J; junction bases unmatched: 6. Here the CDR3 reads CASSLGRGQGNEQFF. The CDR3 coding sequence is TGTGCCAGCAGCTTAGGAAGGGGGCAGGGCAATGAGCAGTTCTTC.